One sample yielded the 25 T cell receptor beta chains listed below, sequenced in a study of Ad26.COV2.S vaccination and SARS-CoV-2 variants. Data came from immunoSEQ multiplex PCR; TCRdb stores just in-frame clones and leaves some out. The sample lists some 350,000 clones; about 85% were seen once. This sample's treatment: some 20 received Ad26.COV2.S at low or high dose, single or two shots; roughly five received placebo; per-sample allocation not given. Specimen acquisition occurred on day 63 following the initial vaccine or placebo injection. Sample: peripheral blood, taken in a trial of Ad26.COV2.S vaccine versus placebo. The receptors derive from a person between 18 and 65 years old who received the Ad26.COV2.S COVID-19 vaccine or a placebo.

V gene TRBV24-1 combines with J gene TRBJ2-7; no definite D call. The CDR3 totals 13 residues. V was cut by 3 bases and J by 9 bases, with 14 bases left in between. CDR1 and CDR2 from the germline V gene are KGHDR and SFDVKD. DNA of the CDR3: TGTGCCACCAGTGATCAAGGATCTATGCCGCAGTACTTC. This translates into CATSDQGSMPQYF.

The V and J genes are TRBV15 and TRBJ2-5; no definite D call. The CDR3 spans 13 residues. The V gene lost 0 bases and the J gene lost 5 bases, with 7 bases spanning the gap. Germline CDR1 and CDR2: LNHNV and YYDKDF (reference sequence). The CDR3 DNA reads as TGTGCCACCAGCAGAGATCTATTGGAGACCCAGTACTTC. It is translated as CATSRDLLETQYF.

The rearrangement uses TRBV6-2 or TRBV6-3 and TRBJ2-7; D gene ambiguous. The V end was cut by 2 bases, the J end by 0 bases, with 8 bases between. Per the germline V gene, CDR1 is MNHEY and CDR2 is SVGEGT. The CDR3 is 14 residues long. The CDR3 nucleotides are TGTGCCAGCAGTTACGGCCTTCGCTCCTACGAGCAGTACTTC. Translating gives CASSYGLRSYEQYF.

This clone appeared many times. The V call is TRBV29-1, the J call TRBJ2-1, with D maybe TRBD2 (6 bases). The V gene's germline CDR1 is SQVTM and CDR2 ANQGSEA. Trimming pared 8 bases from V and 9 bases from J, leaving 20 bases between. This CDR3 comprises 13 residues. In DNA form, the CDR3 reads TGCAGCTCAGAGCGTGGGACTTGGGGTGAGCAGTTCTTC. Encoded protein: CSSERGTWGEQFF.

The chain carries TRBV29-1 and TRBJ2-7; D call uncertain. The ends were cut back, 5 bases at V and 3 bases at J, with 11 bases in the middle. The CDR3 is made up of 12 amino acids. The V gene's germline CDR1 is SQVTM and CDR2 ANQGSEA. The CDR3 sequence is CSVMPGNYEQYF. The CDR3 nucleotides read TGCAGCGTTATGCCAGGCAACTACGAGCAGTACTTC.

The V call is TRBV27, the J call TRBJ2-1; D unclear. Germline lookup yields CDR1 MNHEY and CDR2 SMNVEV (reference sequence). Trimming removed 3 bases at V and 2 bases at J, with 8 bases between. The CDR3 contains 14 residues. The CDR3 loop reads CASSLRGPYNEQFF. In DNA form, the CDR3 reads TGTGCCAGCAGTTTGCGCGGTCCCTACAATGAGCAGTTCTTC.

The chain joins TRBV27 to TRBJ1-2; D might be TRBD1 (5 bases). Germline V gene data show CDR1 as MNHEY and CDR2 as SMNVEV (reference sequence). With 4 bases removed from V and 6 bases from J, the gap between germline ends came to 12 bases. The CDR3 is 13 amino acids. The CDR3 loop reads CASSSDRGNGYTF. CDR3 coding DNA: TGTGCCAGCAGTTCAGACAGAGGGAATGGCTACACCTTC.

About this clone itself: Other DNA variants within this sample encode the same CDR3. This chain joins TRBV5-4 and TRBJ2-3; unclear D gene. The V gene lost 3 bases and the J gene lost 0 bases, with 5 bases spanning the gap. In germline, CDR1 is SGHNT, CDR2 YYREEE (reference sequence). This CDR3 is 13 amino acids long. In DNA, the CDR3 is TGTGCCAGCAGCTCAGACAGCACAGATACGCAGTATTTT. Protein: CASSSDSTDTQYF. The variable domain in full, completed from reference TRBV5-4 and TRBJ2-3, reads ETGVTQSPTHLIKTRGQQVTLRCSSQSGHNTVSWYQQALGQGPQFIFQYYREEENGRGNFPPRFSGLQFPNYSSELNVNALELDDSALYLCASSSDSTDTQYFGPGTRLTVL.

J is TRBJ1-5 and V is TRBV24-1, with a weak D call TRBD1 (6 bases). The CDR3 runs 14 residues. Germline V lookup: CDR1 KGHDR, CDR2 SFDVKD. The V and J ends lost 4 bases and 12 bases respectively, with 18 bases between them. The DNA for the CDR3 is TGTGCCACCAGTGAAGGGGGAAGACCGCCGTTCCAGCATTTT. Its translation: CATSEGGRPPFQHF.

This chain joins TRBV9 and TRBJ2-2, with 10 bases fitting TRBD2. Germline V lookup: CDR1 SGDLS, CDR2 YYNGEE. CDR3 length: 16 residues. V was pared by 2 bases and J by 5 bases, with 6 bases of the junction left unmatched. The CDR3 region is CASSVSGRAGTGELFF. CDR3 bases: TGTGCCAGCAGCGTCAGCGGGAGGGCCGGGACCGGGGAGCTGTTTTTT.

The chain is built from TRBV2 and TRBJ1-1; D gene ambiguous. Germline V gene lookup returns CDR1 SNHLY and CDR2 FYNNEI. V was cut by 8 bases and J by 7 bases, with 11 bases left in between. The CDR3 sequence is 11 residues long. The CDR3 sequence: CASGSVSEAFF. The DNA of the CDR3 is TGTGCCAGCGGGTCGGTTAGTGAAGCTTTCTTT.

This chain joins TRBV19 and TRBJ1-6, with D maybe TRBD1 (6 bases). CDR1 and CDR2 from the germline V gene are LNHDA and SQIVND (reference sequence). Trimming removed 7 bases at V and 9 bases at J, with 19 bases between. This CDR3 is 15 amino acids long. DNA for the CDR3: TGTGCCAGTACAATAGGGGGGGCGGAAGGTTCACCCCTCCACTTT. Translating it yields CASTIGGAEGSPLHF.

J is TRBJ1-4 and V is TRBV28; D possibly corresponds to TRBD1 (6 bases). Germline CDR1 is MDHEN and CDR2 is SYDVKM. The V gene lost 1 base and the J gene lost 5 bases, with 17 bases spanning the gap. The length of the CDR3 is 17 residues. CDR3 in DNA: TGTGCCAGCAGTTTATCTATTAGGGGGTCTGAGAATGAAAAACTGTTTTTT. This sequence encodes CASSLSIRGSENEKLFF.

J is TRBJ1-4 and V is TRBV4-1; D gene unclear. This CDR3 region has 14 residues. V was trimmed by 4 bases and J by 3 bases, leaving 9 bases between them. Germline lookup yields CDR1 MGHRA and CDR2 YSYEKL. CDR3 nucleotides: TGCGCCAGCAGCCGAGACGGGGCTAATGAAAAACTGTTTTTT. This encodes CASSRDGANEKLFF.

In nucleotides, the CDR3 is TGTGCCAGCAGTGACTCGAGGTCTAGCGGGGGGCTAGATACGCAGTATTTT. It yields the protein CASSDSRSSGGLDTQYF. The V call is TRBV6-4, the J call TRBJ2-3, with TRBD2 matching 11 bases. Losses at the gene ends were 0 bases for V and 5 bases for J; bases not matched to a gene: 7. CDR1 MRHNA and CDR2 SNTAGT come from the germline V gene. The CDR3 totals 17 residues.

The chain has TRBV28 and TRBJ1-6; tentative D call: TRBD1 (5 bases). Looked up from germline, CDR1 is MDHEN and CDR2 is SYDVKM. V lost 5 bases, J lost 1 base, and 12 bases lay in between. This CDR3 comprises 16 residues. CDR3 amino acids: CASSPSGESYNSPLHF. For the CDR3, the DNA is TGTGCCAGCAGTCCCTCGGGGGAATCCTATAATTCACCCCTCCACTTT.

In nucleotides, the CDR3 is TGCGCCAGCAGCTGGGCCTCCACTGACTACACCTTC. It translates to CASSWASTDYTF. V and J are TRBV5-1 and TRBJ1-2; no firm D call. CDR1 and CDR2 (germline): SGHRS, YFSETQ. The V and J ends lost 3 bases and 10 bases respectively, with 13 bases between them. The CDR3 contains 12 residues. Variable domain in full (rest from reference TRBV5-1 and TRBJ1-2): KAGVTQTPRYLIKTRGQQVTLSCSPISGHRSVSWYQQTPGQGLQFLFEYFSETQRNKGNFPGRFSGRQFSNSRSEMNVSTLELGDSALYLCASSWASTDYTFGSGTRLTVV.

This clone showed up just once. This rearrangement joins TRBV24-1 to TRBJ2-5; D could derive from TRBD1 or TRBD2 (5 bases each). This CDR3 is 14 amino acids long. Trimming removed 4 bases at V and 4 bases at J, with 12 bases between. The germline gives CDR1 KGHDR, CDR2 SFDVKD. The CDR3 is CATSESSGRETQYF. For the CDR3, the DNA is TGTGCCACCAGTGAATCCTCGGGACGAGAGACCCAGTACTTC.

The CDR3 protein is CALGGRKYNEQFF. The CDR3 DNA sequence: TGTGCTCTCGGCGGGAGGAAATACAATGAGCAGTTCTTC. The rearrangement uses TRBV19 and TRBJ2-1; 8 nucleotides line up with TRBD2. The CDR3 totals 13 residues. Germline loops: CDR1 LNHDA, CDR2 SQIVND (reference sequence).

This chain joins TRBV4-1 and TRBJ2-1; D possibly matches TRBD1 or TRBD2 (5 bases each). V lost 1 base and J 0 bases, leaving 22 bases between the germline ends. This CDR3 is 20 amino acids long. CDR1 is MGHRA and CDR2 is YSYEKL in the germline V gene. The CDR3 DNA sequence: TGCGCCAGCAGCCAAGGAGACCGCTTTCTTTCAGGGAGCTCCTACAATGAGCAGTTCTTC. It specifies CASSQGDRFLSGSSYNEQFF.

V and J are TRBV28 and TRBJ2-7; 9 bases map to TRBD1. Germline V gives CDR1 MDHEN, CDR2 SYDVKM. The V gene end was trimmed by 5 bases and the J gene end by 3 bases; junction bases not matched to a gene: 8. The length of the CDR3 is 15 residues. CDR3 bases: TGTGCCAGCAGTGGGACAGGGATATATTTCTACGAGCAGTACTTC. Translating gives CASSGTGIYFYEQYF.

J is TRBJ1-4 and V is TRBV3-1 (or the pseudogene TRBV3-2); 7 positions agree with TRBD1. Germline V gene data show CDR1 as LGHDT and CDR2 as YNNKEL (reference sequence). CDR3 size: 15 residues. Trimming removed 5 bases from V and 2 bases from J; junction bases left unmatched: 5. Here the CDR3 DNA reads TGTGCCAGCAGCAGGGACAGCGGCACTAATGAAAAACTGTTTTTT. This gives the protein CASSRDSGTNEKLFF.

The rearrangement joins TRBV6-6 to TRBJ2-7; 11 bases line up with TRBD1. CDR1 and CDR2 (germline): MNHNY, SVGAGI (reference sequence). The CDR3 totals 17 residues. V lost 5 bases, J lost 1 base, and 10 bases stayed unmatched. CDR3 bases: TGTGCCAGCAGTCGAGTCCTGGGGACAGGGGGGTCCTACGAGCAGTACTTC. Translated, it gives CASSRVLGTGGSYEQYF.

V gene TRBV5-1 combines with J gene TRBJ1-5, with D unclear. Germline V gene data show CDR1 as SGHRS and CDR2 as YFSETQ. V was shortened by 1 base and J by 7 bases, with 33 bases between the two germline ends. The CDR3 extends over 21 amino acids. CDR3 nucleotides: TGCGCCAGCAGCTTGAGATACGGCCTTTCAACCGTGAGGTGGCCGAGACAGCCCCAGCATTTT. Amino acids: CASSLRYGLSTVRWPRQPQHF.

For this clone: In the same sample, other DNA sequences code for this CDR3. V gene TRBV7-2 combines with J gene TRBJ2-1; no clear D gene. V gave up 2 bases and J gave up 7 bases, with 6 bases separating them. Germline CDR1 and CDR2: SGHTA and FQGNSA. CDR3 length equals 12 residues. CDR3 in DNA: TGTGCCAGCAGCTTATTACGGAATGAGCAGTTCTTC. Amino acids: CASSLLRNEQFF.